The clone carrying this T cell receptor (beta chain) has just one count. The sample originates from a study of CD8 T cells in Susac syndrome. The CDR3 runs 15 residues. Germline-derived CDR1 and CDR2 are SGHTA and FQGNSA. V was cut by 5 bases and J by 1 base, with 14 bases left in between. Random hexamers were used to reverse transcribe an amount of about 0.45 to 1 ug RNA. TCRdb ran MiXCR on the immunoSEQ multiplex PCR reads and lists one entry per CDR3 protein. The sample comprises roughly 190,000 distinct CDR3 sequences, approximately 94% of which are singletons, and approximately 0.098% rests with the top ten.

Sample: CD4+ T cells from PBMCs. This TCR was sampled from a human donor in good health. The V call is TRBV7-2, the J call TRBJ1-1; D uncertain. The CDR3 is CASSPRWFRNTEAFF. DNA of the CDR3: TGTGCCAGCAGCCCTCGCTGGTTTCGGAACACTGAAGCTTTCTTT.